This T cell receptor (beta chain) was profiled in a study of blood T cell repertoires in COVID-19. Study in general: Collection of acute and convalescent COVID-19 samples took place in the United States, Italy and Spain. T cells, B-cell-depleted T cells, or PBMCs provided the cDNA or gDNA that served as material.

Authors' data handling: Scientists estimated how many nucleated cells there were by amplifying reference gene primers. Clones were sequenced by immunoSEQ multiplex PCR, and TCRdb holds only the in-frame ones, with some missing. V and J calls plus clone size are reproduced from that table; the DNA served to infer D and trimming. The sample has 200,000 to 250,000 clones, 82% seen once; the top ten hold less than 15%. CDR3 size: 15 residues. Trimming at V came to 5 bases and at J to 9 bases, leaving 6 bases not matched to a gene. Germline V gene data show CDR1 as SGHTA and CDR2 as FQGNSA. This clone was found once.

V is TRBV7-2 and J is TRBJ1-6, with 11 nucleotides matching TRBD1. Material for sequencing was peripheral blood. The TCR comes from a woman aged 40-49 years with acute or convalescent COVID-19. This chain's CDR3 is CASSRDRGSLSPLHF. In DNA, the CDR3 is TGTGCCAGCAGCCGGGACAGGGGGTCCCTTTCACCCCTCCACTTT.